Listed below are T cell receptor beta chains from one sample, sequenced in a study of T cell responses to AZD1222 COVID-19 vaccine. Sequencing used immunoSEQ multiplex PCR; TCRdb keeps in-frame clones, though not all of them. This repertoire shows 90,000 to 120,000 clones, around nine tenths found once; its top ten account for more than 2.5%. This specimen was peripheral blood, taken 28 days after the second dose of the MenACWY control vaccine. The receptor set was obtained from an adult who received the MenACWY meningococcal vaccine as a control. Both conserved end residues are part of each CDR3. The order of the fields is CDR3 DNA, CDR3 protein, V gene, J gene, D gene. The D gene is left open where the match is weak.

cdr3_nt: TGTGCCAGCAGTTGGACAGGGGTTTACCAAGAGACCCAGTACTTC
cdr3_aa: CASSWTGVYQETQYF
v_call: TRBV28
j_call: TRBJ2-5
d_call: TRBD1

cdr3_nt: TGTGCCAGCAGCCCCGACAGGGAGGGTGAGCAGTTCTTC
cdr3_aa: CASSPDREGEQFF
v_call: TRBV12-3/TRBV12-4
j_call: TRBJ2-1
d_call: NA

cdr3_nt: TGTGCCAGCAGCGCGGGGGGTCTTGCAGATACGCAGTATTTT
cdr3_aa: CASSAGGLADTQYF
v_call: TRBV9
j_call: TRBJ2-3
d_call: TRBD2

cdr3_nt: TGTGCCATCAGTAGCGGGGTCTACGAGCAGTACTTC
cdr3_aa: CAISSGVYEQYF
v_call: TRBV10-3
j_call: TRBJ2-7
d_call: TRBD2

cdr3_nt: TGCGCCAGCCGGTCGCACACCGGGGAGCTGTTTTTT
cdr3_aa: CASRSHTGELFF
v_call: TRBV10-2
j_call: TRBJ2-2
d_call: NA

cdr3_nt: TGTGCCAGCAGTCCGGCCGCGAGGAGAGATACGCAGTATTTT
cdr3_aa: CASSPAARRDTQYF
v_call: TRBV6-5
j_call: TRBJ2-3
d_call: NA

cdr3_nt: TGTGCCAGCAGCCCTACAGGTTCTCTATACAATGAGCAGTTCTTC
cdr3_aa: CASSPTGSLYNEQFF
v_call: TRBV5-4
j_call: TRBJ2-1
d_call: NA

cdr3_nt: TGTGCCAGCAGGGGGATAAACTATTATCAAGAGACCCAGTACTTC
cdr3_aa: CASRGINYYQETQYF
v_call: TRBV28
j_call: TRBJ2-5
d_call: NA

cdr3_nt: TGTGCCAGCAGCCCCCGGGGGGCCAGGGAGACCCAGTACTTC
cdr3_aa: CASSPRGARETQYF
v_call: TRBV11-1
j_call: TRBJ2-5
d_call: NA

cdr3_nt: TGTGCCAGCAGCCCCGGACAGACCTACTATGGCTACACCTTC
cdr3_aa: CASSPGQTYYGYTF
v_call: TRBV3-1/TRBV3-2
j_call: TRBJ1-2
d_call: NA

cdr3_nt: TGTGCCAGCAGCCCCTCAAAAAGAAACCAGGGTACCTATGGCTACACCTTC
cdr3_aa: CASSPSKRNQGTYGYTF
v_call: TRBV5-6
j_call: TRBJ1-2
d_call: NA

cdr3_nt: TGTGCCACCAGTGATTGGAAGAAGGGAGGGTCCTACGAGCAGTACTTC
cdr3_aa: CATSDWKKGGSYEQYF
v_call: TRBV24-1
j_call: TRBJ2-7
d_call: TRBD2

cdr3_nt: TGCGCCAGCAGCTTAAACCTCGGGACTAGTTTAGATACGCAGTATTTT
cdr3_aa: CASSLNLGTSLDTQYF
v_call: TRBV5-1
j_call: TRBJ2-3
d_call: TRBD2

cdr3_nt: TGTGCCAGCAGTTACGGGGTGCCTAGCGGGGGCACAGATACGCAGTATTTT
cdr3_aa: CASSYGVPSGGTDTQYF
v_call: TRBV6-2/TRBV6-3
j_call: TRBJ2-3
d_call: TRBD2

cdr3_nt: TGTGCCAGCACCATAGGGGGGACAGGTTATCTCTACGAGCAGTACTTC
cdr3_aa: CASTIGGTGYLYEQYF
v_call: TRBV28
j_call: TRBJ2-7
d_call: TRBD1

cdr3_nt: TGTGCCAGCAGCTTAGGCGCGCGGGCCAAAGGGGAGACCCAGTACTTC
cdr3_aa: CASSLGARAKGETQYF
v_call: TRBV7-9
j_call: TRBJ2-5
d_call: NA

cdr3_nt: TGCGCCAGCAGCTTCCACCCTCCCAGGGCTGTGGACCAAGAGACCCAGTACTTC
cdr3_aa: CASSFHPPRAVDQETQYF
v_call: TRBV5-1
j_call: TRBJ2-5
d_call: NA

cdr3_nt: TGTGCCAGCAGCCAAGGGGGCCCCTATGCCCAGCATTTT
cdr3_aa: CASSQGGPYAQHF
v_call: TRBV16
j_call: TRBJ1-5
d_call: NA

cdr3_nt: TGTGCCAGCAGTTACACGACAGGGGGCGGTCAGCCCCAGCATTTT
cdr3_aa: CASSYTTGGGQPQHF
v_call: TRBV6-2/TRBV6-3
j_call: TRBJ1-5
d_call: TRBD1

cdr3_nt: TGTGCCAGCAGTTCCCGACGGGGCAGGGGGTTGACTGAAGCTTTCTTT
cdr3_aa: CASSSRRGRGLTEAFF
v_call: TRBV28
j_call: TRBJ1-1
d_call: TRBD1

cdr3_nt: TGCAGTGCTGCCGTGAACACTGAAGCTTTCTTT
cdr3_aa: CSAAVNTEAFF
v_call: TRBV20-1
j_call: TRBJ1-1
d_call: NA

cdr3_nt: TGTGCCAGCAGCCTTGACAGGGCGCCATTCTATGGCTACACCTTC
cdr3_aa: CASSLDRAPFYGYTF
v_call: TRBV11-2
j_call: TRBJ1-2
d_call: TRBD1

cdr3_nt: TGTGCCAGCAGCCCACGAAGGGGGACAGGGGGCTCCTACGAGCAGTACTTC
cdr3_aa: CASSPRRGTGGSYEQYF
v_call: TRBV11-3
j_call: TRBJ2-7
d_call: TRBD1

cdr3_nt: TGTGCCAGCAGCGACCGCGGGCGGGGGGGCAATGAGCAGTTCTTC
cdr3_aa: CASSDRGRGGNEQFF
v_call: TRBV5-4
j_call: TRBJ2-1
d_call: TRBD2

cdr3_nt: TGTGCCTGGAGTGGGGTAGCGGGGGAGCCCTTCTGCCCCTACGAGCAGTACTTC
cdr3_aa: CAWSGVAGEPFCPYEQYF
v_call: TRBV30
j_call: TRBJ2-7
d_call: TRBD2

cdr3_nt: TGCAGTGCTAAGGACGGGGAGCTGTTTTTT
cdr3_aa: CSAKDGELFF
v_call: TRBV20-1
j_call: TRBJ2-2
d_call: NA